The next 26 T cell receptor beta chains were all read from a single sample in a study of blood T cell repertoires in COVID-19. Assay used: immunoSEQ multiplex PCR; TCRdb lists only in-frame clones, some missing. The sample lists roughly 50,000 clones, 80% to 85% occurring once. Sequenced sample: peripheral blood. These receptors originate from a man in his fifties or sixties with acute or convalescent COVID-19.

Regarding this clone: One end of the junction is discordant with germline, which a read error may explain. The CDR3 DNA follows: TGTGCCACCAGTGAGGGGACTAGCGGGAGTTTCTACACTGAGCAGTTCTTC. It is translated as CATSEGTSGSFYTEQFF. The chain has TRBV24-1 and TRBJ2-1; 14 nucleotides agree with TRBD2. The germline V gene has CDR1 KGHDR and CDR2 SFDVKD. The CDR3 is made up of 17 amino acids.

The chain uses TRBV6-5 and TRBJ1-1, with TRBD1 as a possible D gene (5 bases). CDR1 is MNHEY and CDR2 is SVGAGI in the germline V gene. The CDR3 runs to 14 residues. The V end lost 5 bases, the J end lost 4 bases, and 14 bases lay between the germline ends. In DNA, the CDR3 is TGTGCCAGCAGTCGCAGGGACTCATCCACTGAAGCTTTCTTT. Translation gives CASSRRDSSTEAFF.

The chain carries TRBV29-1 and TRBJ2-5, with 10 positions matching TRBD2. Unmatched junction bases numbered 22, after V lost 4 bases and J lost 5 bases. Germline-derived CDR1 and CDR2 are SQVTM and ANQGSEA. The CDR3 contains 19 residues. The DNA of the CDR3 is TGCAGCGTTGGGAATAGGGGGAGCGGGAGGGGTCTTCAGGGCGAGACCCAGTACTTC. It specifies CSVGNRGSGRGLQGETQYF.

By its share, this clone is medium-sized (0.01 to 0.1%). The CDR3 protein is CASSQRQGAYNEQFF. CDR3 coding DNA: TGCGCCAGCAGCCAGAGACAGGGGGCCTACAATGAGCAGTTCTTC. The chain couples TRBV4-1 to TRBJ2-1; TRBD1 aligns across 9 bases. The CDR3 extends over 15 amino acids. Per germline, CDR1 MGHRA and CDR2 YSYEKL. V lost 3 bases and J lost 2; bases outside the gene matches: 2.

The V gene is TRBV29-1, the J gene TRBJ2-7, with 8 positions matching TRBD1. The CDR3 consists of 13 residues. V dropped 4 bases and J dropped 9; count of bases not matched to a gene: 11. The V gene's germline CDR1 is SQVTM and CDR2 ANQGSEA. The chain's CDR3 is CSVAGTGVAGQYF. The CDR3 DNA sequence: TGCAGCGTTGCCGGGACAGGTGTTGCGGGGCAGTACTTC.

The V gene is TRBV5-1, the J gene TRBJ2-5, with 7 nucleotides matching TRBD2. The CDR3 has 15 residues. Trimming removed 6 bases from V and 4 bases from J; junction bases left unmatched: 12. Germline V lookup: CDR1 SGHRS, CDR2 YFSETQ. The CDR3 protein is CASTPGVGRGETQYF. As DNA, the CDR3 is TGCGCCAGCACCCCGGGCGTAGGGAGGGGAGAGACCCAGTACTTC.

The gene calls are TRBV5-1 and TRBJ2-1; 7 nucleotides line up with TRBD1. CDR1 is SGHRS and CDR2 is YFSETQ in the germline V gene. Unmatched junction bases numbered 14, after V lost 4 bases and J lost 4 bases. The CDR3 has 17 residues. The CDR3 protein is CASSPSGNRGRYNEQFF. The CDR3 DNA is TGCGCCAGCAGCCCAAGTGGGAACAGGGGTCGGTACAATGAGCAGTTCTTC.

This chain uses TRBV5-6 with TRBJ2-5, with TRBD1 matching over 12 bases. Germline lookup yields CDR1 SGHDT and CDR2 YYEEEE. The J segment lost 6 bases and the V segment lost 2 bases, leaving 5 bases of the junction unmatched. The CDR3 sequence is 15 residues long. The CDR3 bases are TGTGCCAGCAGCTTAGGTGGGACAGGGGGCCAGACCCAGTACTTC. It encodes CASSLGGTGGQTQYF.

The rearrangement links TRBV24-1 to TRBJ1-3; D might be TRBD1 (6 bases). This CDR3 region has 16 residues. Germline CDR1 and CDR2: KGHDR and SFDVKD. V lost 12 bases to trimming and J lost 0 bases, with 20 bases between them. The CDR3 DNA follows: TGTGCCGAAAAAAACGAGGACAGTTCCTCTGGAAACACCATATATTTT. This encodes CAEKNEDSSSGNTIYF.

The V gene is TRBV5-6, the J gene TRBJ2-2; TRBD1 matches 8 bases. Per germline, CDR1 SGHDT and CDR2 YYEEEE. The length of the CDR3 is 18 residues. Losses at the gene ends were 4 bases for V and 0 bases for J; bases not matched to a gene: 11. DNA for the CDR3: TGTGCCAGCAGCCCGGGACAGGAGAAAAGAACGAACACCGGGGAGCTGTTTTTT. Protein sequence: CASSPGQEKRTNTGELFF.

The CDR3: CASSRLGQGAYEQYF. Here the CDR3 DNA reads TGTGCCAGCAGTCGCCTGGGACAGGGGGCTTACGAGCAGTACTTC. The chain couples TRBV6-2 or TRBV6-3 to TRBJ2-7, with 12 bases aligning to TRBD1. Germline lookup yields CDR1 MNHEY and CDR2 SVGEGT. The length of the CDR3 is 15 residues. Trimming removed 5 bases from V and 4 bases from J; junction bases left unmatched: 6.

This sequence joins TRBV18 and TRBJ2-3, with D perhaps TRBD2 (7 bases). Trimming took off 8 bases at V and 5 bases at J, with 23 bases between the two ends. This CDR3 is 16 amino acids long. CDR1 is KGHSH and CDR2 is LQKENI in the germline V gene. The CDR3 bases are TGTGCCAGCGGCAAAAGGGGGACTACGAATGTAGATACGCAGTATTTT. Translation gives CASGKRGTTNVDTQYF.

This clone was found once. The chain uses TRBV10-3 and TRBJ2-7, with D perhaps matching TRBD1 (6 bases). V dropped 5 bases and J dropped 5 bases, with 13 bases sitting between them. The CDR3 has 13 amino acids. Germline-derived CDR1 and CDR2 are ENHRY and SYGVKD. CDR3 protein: CAISSRTDHEQYF. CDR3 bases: TGTGCCATCAGTTCGCGGACAGACCACGAGCAGTACTTC.

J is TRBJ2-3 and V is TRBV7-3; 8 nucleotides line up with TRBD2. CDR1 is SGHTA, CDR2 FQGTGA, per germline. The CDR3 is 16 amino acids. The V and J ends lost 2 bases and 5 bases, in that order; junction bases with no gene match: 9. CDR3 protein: CASSLGRAGALDTQYF. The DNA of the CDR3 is TGTGCCAGCAGCTTAGGAAGAGCGGGGGCCCTAGATACGCAGTATTTT.

For the CDR3, the DNA is TGTGCCAGCACGCTAACGGGGGGCTCCTACAATGAGCAGTTCTTC. Translating gives CASTLTGGSYNEQFF. The J gene is TRBJ2-1, the V gene TRBV13; 7 positions agree with TRBD2. Germline CDR1 is PRHDT and CDR2 is FYEKMQ (reference sequence). Trimming removed 7 bases from V and 0 bases from J; junction bases left unmatched: 6. The CDR3 length is 15 residues.

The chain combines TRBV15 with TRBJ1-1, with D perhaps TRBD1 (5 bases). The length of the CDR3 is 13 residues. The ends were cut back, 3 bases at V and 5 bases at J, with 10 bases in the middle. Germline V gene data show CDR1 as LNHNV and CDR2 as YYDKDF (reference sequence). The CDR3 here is CATSRGLMTEAFF. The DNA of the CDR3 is TGTGCCACCAGCAGGGGGCTTATGACTGAAGCTTTCTTT.

CDR3 nucleotides: TGCGCCAGCAGCCCCCTAACGGGAAGTGTTTCCTACGAGCAGTACTTC. Translation: CASSPLTGSVSYEQYF. The J gene is TRBJ2-7, the V gene TRBV4-1, with D maybe TRBD2 (5 bases). This CDR3 comprises 16 residues. Germline CDR1 is MGHRA and CDR2 is YSYEKL. Trimming pared 4 bases from V and 1 base from J, leaving 17 bases between.

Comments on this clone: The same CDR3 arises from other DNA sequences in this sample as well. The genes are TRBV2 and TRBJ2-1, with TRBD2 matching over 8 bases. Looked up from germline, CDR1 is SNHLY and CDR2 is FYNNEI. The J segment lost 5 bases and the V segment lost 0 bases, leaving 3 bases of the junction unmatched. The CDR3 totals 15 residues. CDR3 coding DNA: TGTGCCAGCAGTGAAGCTCCAGCGGGAGACAATGAGCAGTTCTTC. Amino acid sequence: CASSEAPAGDNEQFF.

The CDR3 nucleotides are TGTGCCAGCAGCCTCAACCCAGGAGGAGAGACCCAGTACTTC. This translates into CASSLNPGGETQYF. V gene TRBV6-5 combines with J gene TRBJ2-5, with TRBD2 as a possible D gene (5 bases). V was clipped by 6 bases and J by 4 bases, with 15 bases between them. Looked up from germline, CDR1 is MNHEY and CDR2 is SVGAGI. The CDR3 is 14 amino acids.

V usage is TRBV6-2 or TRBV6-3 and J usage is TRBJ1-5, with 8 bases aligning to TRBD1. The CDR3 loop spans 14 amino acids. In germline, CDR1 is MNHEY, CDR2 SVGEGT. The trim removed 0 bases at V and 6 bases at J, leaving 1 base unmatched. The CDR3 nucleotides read TGTGCCAGCAGTTACTCGCAGGGGGCTCAGCCCCAGCATTTT. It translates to CASSYSQGAQPQHF.

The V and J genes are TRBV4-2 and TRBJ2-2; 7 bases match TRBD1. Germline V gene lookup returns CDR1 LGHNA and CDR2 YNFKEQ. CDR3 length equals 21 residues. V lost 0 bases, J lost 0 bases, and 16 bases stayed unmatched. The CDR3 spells CASSQERALPGQTTNTGELFF. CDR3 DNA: TGTGCCAGCAGCCAAGAAAGGGCCCTCCCGGGACAGACCACGAACACCGGGGAGCTGTTTTTT.

Written as DNA, the CDR3 is TGCGCCAGCAGATACCAGGGCCGGGAGACCCAGTACTTC. Amino acid sequence: CASRYQGRETQYF. The chain links TRBV5-1 to TRBJ2-5; D possibly corresponds to TRBD1 (5 bases). The V end lost 5 bases, the J end lost 5 bases, and 13 bases lay between the germline ends. This CDR3 region has 13 residues. CDR1 and CDR2 from the germline V gene are SGHRS and YFSETQ.

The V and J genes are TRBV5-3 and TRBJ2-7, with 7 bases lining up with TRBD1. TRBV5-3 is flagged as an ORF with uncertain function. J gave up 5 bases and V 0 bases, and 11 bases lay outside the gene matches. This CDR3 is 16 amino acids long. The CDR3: CARSLDRGGFFDEQYF. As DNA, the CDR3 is TGTGCCAGAAGCTTGGACAGGGGCGGTTTCTTCGACGAGCAGTACTTC.

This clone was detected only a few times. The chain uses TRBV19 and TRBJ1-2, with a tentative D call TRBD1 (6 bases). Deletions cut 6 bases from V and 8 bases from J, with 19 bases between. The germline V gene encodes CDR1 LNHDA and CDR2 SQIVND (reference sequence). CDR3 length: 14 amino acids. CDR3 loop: CASSRTGYYEGYTF. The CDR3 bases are TGTGCCAGTAGCCGAACAGGGTACTATGAAGGCTACACCTTC.

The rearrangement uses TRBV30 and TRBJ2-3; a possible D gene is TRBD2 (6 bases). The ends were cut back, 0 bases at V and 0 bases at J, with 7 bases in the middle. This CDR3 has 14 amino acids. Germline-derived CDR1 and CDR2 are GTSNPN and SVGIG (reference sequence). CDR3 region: CAWSVGTSTDTQYF. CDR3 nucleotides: TGTGCCTGGAGTGTCGGGACTAGCACAGATACGCAGTATTTT.

CDR3 DNA sequence: TGTGCCAGCAGCTTATTGTCTAGCGAGGGAGATACGCAGTATTTT. Translated, it gives CASSLLSSEGDTQYF. V gene TRBV7-7 combines with J gene TRBJ2-3, with D perhaps matching TRBD2 (6 bases). This CDR3 contains 15 residues. V was shortened by 2 bases and J by 5 bases, with 14 bases between the two germline ends. The germline V gene has CDR1 SSHAT and CDR2 FNYEAQ (reference sequence). Together with reference TRBV7-7 and TRBJ2-3, the CDR3 gives the full variable domain: GAGVSQSPRYKVTKRGQDVTLRCDPISSHATLYWYQQALGQGPEFLTYFNYEAQPDKSGLPSDRFSAERPEGSISTLTIQRTEQRDSAMYRCASSLLSSEGDTQYFGPGTRLTVL.